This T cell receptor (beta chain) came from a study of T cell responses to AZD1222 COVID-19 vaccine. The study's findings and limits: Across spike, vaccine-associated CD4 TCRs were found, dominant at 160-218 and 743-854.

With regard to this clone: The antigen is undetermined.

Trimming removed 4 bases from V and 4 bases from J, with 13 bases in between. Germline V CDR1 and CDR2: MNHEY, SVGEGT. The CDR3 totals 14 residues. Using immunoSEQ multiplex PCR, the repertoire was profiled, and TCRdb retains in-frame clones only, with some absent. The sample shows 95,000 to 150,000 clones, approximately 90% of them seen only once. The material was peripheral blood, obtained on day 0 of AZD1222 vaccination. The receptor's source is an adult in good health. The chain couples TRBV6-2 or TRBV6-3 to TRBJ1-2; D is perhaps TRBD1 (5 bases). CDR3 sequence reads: CASSLPGRIYGYTF. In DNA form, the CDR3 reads TGTGCCAGCAGTTTGCCAGGGCGAATCTATGGCTACACCTTC.